A single T cell receptor beta chain is shown here with its context. Its target is unknown. The assay was immunoSEQ multiplex PCR, and TCRdb's table has in-frame clones only and misses some. Of around 250,000 clones listed, around 90% are singletons. These data belong to a study of cytomegalovirus exposure and HLA in healthy donors. Whole-study findings and limits: The CMV antigen specificity of three CMV-associated chains was confirmed through in vitro analysis. Subsequent analysis revealed that first-cohort TCR clusters tended to co-occur in the 110 or so validation repertoires.

Per germline, CDR1 MDHEN and CDR2 SYDVKM. The CDR3 contains 16 residues. With V trimmed by 6 bases and J by 5 bases, 8 bases remained unmatched. The chain uses TRBV28 and TRBJ2-2, with TRBD2 identical over 11 bases. Sequencing used PBMCs. The sequence was obtained from a woman aged 18-35 years in good health and CMV-seronegative. The CDR3 sequence: CASRLPTSGVTGELFF. The CDR3 DNA follows: TGTGCCAGCAGACTTCCGACTAGCGGGGTAACCGGGGAGCTGTTTTTT.